The rows below give T cell receptor beta chains drawn from one sample of a study of blood T cell repertoires in COVID-19. Clones were read by immunoSEQ multiplex PCR, and TCRdb kept only the in-frame ones, dropping some. Of 470,000 or so clones listed, around 89% are singletons. What was sequenced was peripheral blood. The receptors stem from a woman between 25 and 40 years old with acute or convalescent COVID-19. Both conserved end residues are part of each CDR3. The order of the fields is J gene, D gene, V gene, CDR3 DNA, CDR3 protein. The D gene is left open where the match is weak.

TRBJ1-2 TRBD1 TRBV4-2 TGTGCCAGCAGGGGGAACAGGGGCTCTAACTATGGCTACACCTTC CASRGNRGSNYGYTF
TRBJ1-4 TRBD1 TRBV7-9 TGTGCCAGCAGCTCCGGGACAGATTATGAAAAACTGTTTTTT CASSSGTDYEKLFF
TRBJ1-2 TRBD1 TRBV4-1 TGCGCCAGCAGCCAACTGACAGGGGACTATGGCTACACCTTC CASSQLTGDYGYTF
TRBJ2-1 TRBD2 TRBV27 TGTGCCAGCAGTTCCCTTCACAGCGGGGTATACAATGAGCAGTTCTTC CASSSLHSGVYNEQFF
TRBJ2-1 - TRBV6-2/TRBV6-3 TGTGCCAGCAGTTACTCGGGGGGGGCGAACTACAATGAGCAGTTCTTC CASSYSGGANYNEQFF
TRBJ2-5 - TRBV7-8 TGTGCCAGCAGCCCTAGTGATGTGGAGACCCAGTACTTC CASSPSDVETQYF
TRBJ1-2 - TRBV2 TGTGCCGGCCTACCGGGTGTGAGCTATGGCTACACCTTC CAGLPGVSYGYTF
TRBJ2-1 TRBD2 TRBV3-1/TRBV3-2 TGTGCCAGCAGCCCACACTACAAGACTAGCGGGGGGGCCGTGGGAAGGTCCCGGGAGCAGTTCTTC CASSPHYKTSGGAVGRSREQFF
TRBJ1-1 - TRBV6-1 TGTGCCAGCAGTTCTGACACCAACACTGAAGCTTTCTTT CASSSDTNTEAFF
TRBJ2-7 - TRBV3-1/TRBV3-2 TGTGCCAGCAGCCAAGATTGGAGCTCCTACGAGCAGTACTTC CASSQDWSSYEQYF
TRBJ2-5 - TRBV3-1/TRBV3-2 TGTGCCAGCAGCCAAGGGATGCGGGGAAAGTACCAAGAGACCCAGTACTTC CASSQGMRGKYQETQYF
TRBJ1-4 TRBD1 TRBV3-1/TRBV3-2 TGTGCCAGCAGCTACAGGGGGTTGGATGAAAAACTGTTTTTT CASSYRGLDEKLFF
TRBJ2-5 - TRBV11-2 TGTGCCAGCAGCTTTGAACTAGCCGCCTCGAAAGAGACCCAGTACTTC CASSFELAASKETQYF
TRBJ1-1 - TRBV9 TGTGCCAGCACTGAAGGAGGGGAGTTGAACACTGAAGCTTTCTTT CASTEGGELNTEAFF
TRBJ2-1 TRBD2 TRBV6-1 TGTGCCAGCAGCGGACTAGCGGGGGAATACAATGAGCAGTTCTTC CASSGLAGEYNEQFF
TRBJ1-2 - TRBV10-2 TGCGCCAGTATACAGGGCTACGGGGCTAACTATGGCTACACCTTC CASIQGYGANYGYTF